This T cell receptor beta chain derives from a study of identical twins. The sample holds many counts of this clonotype. The antigen remains undetermined. TCRdb redid the calling of the 5' RACE reads with MiXCR, one entry per CDR3 protein. Of a few hundred thousand distinct CDR3 sequences listed, over 9.5% were seen once; the top ten hold roughly 10%. V shed 1 base and J 4 bases; nucleotides not matched to a gene: 11. The CDR3 loop spans 17 amino acids. Germline assignment: CDR1 DFQATT and CDR2 SNEGSKA (reference sequence). Whole-study results and caveats: Out-of-frame beta sequences exhibited a weaker degree of excess twin sharing. Out-of-frame alpha sequences common to twins exhibited a surplus of low generation probability. A partial confounding effect on zero-insertion analyses could come from invariant MAIT and iNKT cells.

The rearrangement joins TRBV20-1 to TRBJ2-7, with 12 bases fitting TRBD2. This clonotype originated in a man aged 50 or older in good health. Sample: memory T cells sorted from blood. The CDR3 here is CSARVPLAGGALYEQYF. DNA for the CDR3: TGCAGTGCTAGAGTCCCTCTAGCGGGGGGGGCCCTGTACGAGCAGTACTTC.